This passage covers 32 T cell receptor beta chains from one sample sequenced in a study of blood T cell repertoires in COVID-19. The protocol was immunoSEQ multiplex PCR, while the TCRdb copy is restricted to in-frame clones and leaves out a portion. The table includes fewer than 400,000 clones, approximately 85% detected once. The specimen was PBMCs or T cells enriched from blood (not recorded which). The source is a man aged 25 to 45 who had recovered from COVID-19.

About this clone: One junction end does not reproduce the germline sequence, and a read error may be involved. The chain combines TRBV7-7 with TRBJ2-2; D unresolved. The CDR3 consists of 14 residues. Germline V gene sequence: CDR1 SSHAT, CDR2 FNYEAQ (reference sequence). The CDR3 here is CASSLVSNTGELFF. For the CDR3, the DNA is TGTGCTAGCAGCTTAGTCTCGAACACCGGGGAGCTGTTTTTT.

J is TRBJ2-2 and V is TRBV5-1, with TRBD1 matching 8 bases. The V segment lost 4 bases and the J segment 6 bases; nucleotides outside the gene matches: 11. This CDR3 is built from 16 residues. Germline CDR1 is SGHRS and CDR2 is YFSETQ. CDR3 residues: CASSLVVVQGAGELFF. DNA for the CDR3: TGCGCCAGCAGCCTCGTAGTCGTACAGGGGGCCGGGGAGCTGTTTTTT.

This chain uses TRBV4-2 with TRBJ2-7, with D perhaps TRBD2 (6 bases). CDR3 length: 14 amino acids. The germline gives CDR1 LGHNA, CDR2 YNFKEQ. Between the trimmed V and J ends, which lost 4 bases and 0 bases, there was a span of 10 bases. The CDR3 nucleotides are TGTGCCAGCAGCCCGGGGACTGCCTCCTACGAGCAGTACTTC. Its translation: CASSPGTASYEQYF.

The rearrangement joins TRBV19 to TRBJ1-5, with TRBD1 matching 8 bases. V lost 5 bases, J lost 0 bases, and 3 bases stayed unmatched. Germline assignment: CDR1 LNHDA and CDR2 SQIVND (reference sequence). The CDR3 runs to 15 residues. CDR3 DNA: TGTGCCAGTAGTCGACAGGGGACTAGCAATCAGCCCCAGCATTTT. Amino acids: CASSRQGTSNQPQHF.

The CDR3 region is CASMGAGQGARASYGYTF. CDR3 sequence (DNA): TGTGCCAGCATGGGAGCGGGACAGGGGGCCCGTGCGTCCTATGGCTACACCTTC. This chain links TRBV2 with TRBJ1-2; TRBD1 matches at 12 bases. Trimming removed 7 bases from V and 4 bases from J; junction bases left unmatched: 16. The CDR3 consists of 18 residues. CDR1 is SNHLY, CDR2 FYNNEI, per germline.

The chain combines TRBV5-1 with TRBJ1-1, with 8 nucleotides matching TRBD1. Trimming at V came to 0 bases and at J to 3 bases, leaving 7 bases not matched to a gene. The CDR3 extends over 16 amino acids. Germline CDR1 reads SGHRS; CDR2 reads YFSETQ. CDR3 DNA: TGCGCCAGCAGCTTGGACAGGGGGGAGAAATACACTGAAGCTTTCTTT. Encoded protein: CASSLDRGEKYTEAFF.

In its sample, this clone was seen once. The chain combines TRBV3-1 (or the pseudogene TRBV3-2) with TRBJ2-5; 14 nucleotides align to TRBD2. Germline CDR1 reads LGHDT; CDR2 reads YNNKEL (reference sequence). The junction had 4 bases not matched to a gene; V was cut back by 5 bases and J by 2 bases. This CDR3 is built from 16 residues. CDR3 in amino acids: CASSSRTSGGQETQYF. The DNA of the CDR3 is TGTGCCAGCAGCTCCCGGACTAGCGGGGGGCAAGAGACCCAGTACTTC.

The chain links TRBV2 to TRBJ1-5; 8 bases align to TRBD1. V lost 0 bases and J lost 5; bases outside the gene matches: 0. Germline loops: CDR1 SNHLY, CDR2 FYNNEI. This CDR3 has 14 amino acids. This CDR3 reads CASSEATGDQPQHF. The CDR3 DNA reads TGTGCCAGCAGTGAAGCGACAGGGGATCAGCCCCAGCATTTT.

This clone was observed a handful of times. The chain carries TRBV18 and TRBJ2-1; TRBD1 might be the D (6 bases). Trimming took 3 bases from V and 6 from J, leaving 15 bases between them. Germline lookup yields CDR1 KGHSH and CDR2 LQKENI. The CDR3 length is 15 residues. CDR3 nucleotides: TGTGCCAGCTCACCCAATACAGGGCAAGGCAATGAGCAGTTCTTC. Translating it yields CASSPNTGQGNEQFF. Using reference TRBV18 and TRBJ2-1 for the parts outside the CDR3, the full variable domain is NAGVMQNPRHLVRRRGQEARLRCSPMKGHSHVYWYRQLPEEGLKFMVYLQKENIIDESGMPKERFSAEFPKEGPSILRIQQVVRGDSAAYFCASSPNTGQGNEQFFGPGTRLTVL.

J is TRBJ1-6 and V is TRBV6-5; 9 nucleotides line up with TRBD1. The CDR3 length is 15 residues. The V segment lost 4 bases and the J segment 7 bases; nucleotides outside the gene matches: 5. Germline V gives CDR1 MNHEY, CDR2 SVGAGI. This CDR3 reads CASSLGQGKNSPLHF. The CDR3 DNA follows: TGTGCCAGCAGTTTGGGACAGGGAAAAAATTCACCCCTCCACTTT.

The V call is TRBV5-1, the J call TRBJ2-7; TRBD1 matches 10 bases. CDR1 and CDR2 (germline): SGHRS, YFSETQ. The CDR3 loop spans 13 amino acids. The trim removed 3 bases at V and 10 bases at J, leaving 7 bases unmatched. Written as DNA, the CDR3 is TGCGCCAGCAGCTCGGGACAGGGGTCGGGTCAGTACTTC. Its translation is CASSSGQGSGQYF.

This clone has only one observation. The chain uses TRBV9 and TRBJ2-7; 10 nucleotides align to TRBD1. Per the germline V gene, CDR1 is SGDLS and CDR2 is YYNGEE. CDR3 size: 14 residues. With V trimmed by 3 bases and J by 4 bases, 4 bases remained unmatched. The CDR3 coding sequence is TGTGCCAGCAGCGCCCGACAGGGGGCGTACGAGCAGTACTTC. Amino acid sequence: CASSARQGAYEQYF.

The J gene is TRBJ2-7, the V gene TRBV2; the match to TRBD2 covers 10 bases. Germline-derived CDR1 and CDR2 are SNHLY and FYNNEI. Trimming removed 6 bases from V and 2 bases from J; junction bases left unmatched: 7. The CDR3 has 15 amino acids. The CDR3: CASSQTSGRAYEQYF. The CDR3 DNA follows: TGTGCCAGCAGCCAGACTAGCGGGCGGGCCTACGAGCAGTACTTC.

The J gene is TRBJ2-7, the V gene TRBV6-5; weak D call: TRBD2 (6 bases). This CDR3 has 13 amino acids. V lost 6 bases to trimming and J lost 8 bases, with 17 bases between them. CDR1 is MNHEY and CDR2 is SVGAGI in the germline V gene. CDR3 sequence: CASSHPAGGQQYF. The CDR3 DNA is TGTGCCAGCAGCCACCCCGCCGGGGGTCAGCAGTACTTC.

This rearrangement joins TRBV27 to TRBJ1-6; 8 bases line up with TRBD1. Trimming took 4 bases from V and 13 from J; bases not matched to a gene: 9. The CDR3 contains 14 residues. Germline CDR1 MNHEY, CDR2 SMNVEV (reference sequence). In DNA form, the CDR3 reads TGTGCCAGCAGTTACGGGACAGGTGCAATCCCCCTCCACTTT. Its protein product is CASSYGTGAIPLHF.

The chain couples TRBV19 to TRBJ1-4; 10 bases map to TRBD1. This CDR3 is 15 amino acids long. V trimming: 5 bases; J trimming: 8 bases; junction bases outside the gene matches: 8. CDR1 is LNHDA and CDR2 is SQIVND in the germline V gene (reference sequence). The CDR3 loop is CASSDRTGGNEKLFF. Here the CDR3 DNA reads TGTGCCAGTAGTGATCGGACAGGGGGTAACGAAAAACTGTTTTTT.

The rearrangement joins TRBV7-6 to TRBJ2-7; TRBD2 aligns across 8 bases. The CDR3 extends over 15 amino acids. Trimming cost V 4 bases and J 6 bases; bases outside gene matches: 11. CDR1 and CDR2 (germline): SGHVS, FNYEAQ. CDR3 sequence reads: CASSSSLSGAFEQYF. The CDR3 region has the DNA TGTGCCAGCAGCTCCTCCCTTAGCGGGGCTTTCGAGCAGTACTTC. Looking up the rest from reference TRBV7-6 and TRBJ2-7 gives the full variable domain: GAGVSQSPRYKVTKRGQDVALRCDPISGHVSLYWYRQALGQGPEFLTYFNYEAQQDKSGLPNDRFSAERPEGSISTLTIQRTEQRDSAMYRCASSSSLSGAFEQYFGPGTRLTVT.

The rearrangement uses TRBV30 and TRBJ2-7, with 10 bases lining up with TRBD1. The germline gives CDR1 GTSNPN, CDR2 SVGIG (reference sequence). The CDR3 has 14 residues. V was pared by 1 base and J by 7 bases, with 7 bases of the junction left unmatched. CDR3 DNA sequence: TGTGCCTGGAGTGCGGGACAGGGGAGGAATGAGCAGTACTTC. It codes for CAWSAGQGRNEQYF.

The genes are TRBV4-2 and TRBJ2-6; 12 bases are shared with TRBD1. V lost 4 bases and J lost 3; bases outside the gene matches: 7. This CDR3 spans 18 amino acids. Per germline, CDR1 LGHNA and CDR2 YNFKEQ. The CDR3 region is CASSLTGTGGFGANVLTF. In DNA form, the CDR3 reads TGTGCCAGCAGCCTAACCGGGACAGGGGGCTTTGGGGCCAACGTCCTGACTTTC.

The V call is TRBV16, the J call TRBJ1-1, with D possibly TRBD1 on 5 matching bases. The CDR3 totals 15 residues. The ends were cut back, 4 bases at V and 1 base at J, with 13 bases in the middle. CDR1 is KGHSY and CDR2 is FQNENV in the germline V gene. CDR3 loop: CASSPYSTGNTEAFF. The CDR3 DNA reads as TGTGCCAGCAGCCCGTACTCTACAGGGAACACTGAAGCTTTCTTT.

This clone was counted once. The V call is TRBV4-3, the J call TRBJ2-5; 9 nucleotides agree with TRBD1. The CDR3 contains 15 residues. Germline V gene lookup returns CDR1 LGHNA and CDR2 YSLEER. V was pared by 4 bases and J by 4 bases, with 7 bases of the junction left unmatched. The CDR3, as DNA: TGCGCCAGCAGCCGCCTGTGGGACAGGGTAGAGACCCAGTACTTC. Amino acids: CASSRLWDRVETQYF.

This clone has only one observation. This chain connects TRBV3-1 (or the pseudogene TRBV3-2) to TRBJ1-2, with no clear D. CDR1 LGHDT and CDR2 YNNKEL come from the germline V gene (reference sequence). The V end was cut by 1 base, the J end by 6 bases, with 21 bases between. This CDR3 contains 17 residues. The CDR3 DNA sequence: TGTGCCAGCAGCCAAGTACCGACGGGGAAGGTTGGGAATGGCTACACCTTC. As protein: CASSQVPTGKVGNGYTF.

The CDR3 region has the DNA TGTGCCTGGAGTGTCTTGGGCGGGGGATCACCCCTCCACTTT. Amino acids: CAWSVLGGGSPLHF. The chain is built from TRBV30 and TRBJ1-6, with D possibly matching TRBD1 (5 bases). The CDR3 covers 14 residues. Per the germline V gene, CDR1 is GTSNPN and CDR2 is SVGIG (reference sequence). Trimming took 0 bases from V and 10 from J, leaving 13 bases between them.

The V gene is TRBV30, the J gene TRBJ1-4; no firm D call. Between the trimmed V and J ends, which lost 2 bases and 7 bases, there was a span of 11 bases. The CDR3 has 13 amino acids. CDR1 and CDR2 (germline): GTSNPN, SVGIG (reference sequence). In nucleotides, the CDR3 is TGTGCCTGGAGTCATAATGAGGGTGAAAAACTGTTTTTT. This codes for CAWSHNEGEKLFF. Based on the CDR3 plus reference TRBV30 and TRBJ1-4, the full variable domain is SQTIHQWPATLVQPVGSPLSLECTVEGTSNPNLYWYRQAAGRGLQLLFYSVGIGQISSEVPQNLSASRPQDRQFILSSKKLLLSDSGFYLCAWSHNEGEKLFFGSGTQLSVL.

V and J are TRBV9 and TRBJ1-3, with 8 bases fitting TRBD1. The J segment lost 3 bases and the V segment lost 3 bases, leaving 11 bases of the junction unmatched. This CDR3 comprises 17 residues. CDR1 is SGDLS and CDR2 is YYNGEE in the germline V gene. The CDR3 DNA sequence: TGTGCCAGCAGCGCCGTCGCCGGACAGGGTTTTGGAAACACCATATATTTT. Encoded protein: CASSAVAGQGFGNTIYF.

The chain employs TRBV5-4 and TRBJ2-5; 8 bases are shared with TRBD1. This CDR3 is built from 15 residues. V gave up 3 bases and J gave up 1 base; unmatched junction bases: 5. The germline CDR1 and CDR2 sequences are SGHNT and YYREEE (reference sequence). DNA of the CDR3: TGTGCCAGCAGCTCCCAGGGGGCGGTCCAAGAGACCCAGTACTTC. Translation gives CASSSQGAVQETQYF.

This clone came up once. The CDR3 sequence is CASSLGGTDFMGQYF. In DNA, the CDR3 is TGCGCCAGCAGCTTGGGCGGGACCGATTTTATGGGGCAGTACTTC. V gene TRBV5-1 combines with J gene TRBJ2-7, with D possibly TRBD2 on 6 matching bases. V was trimmed by 0 bases and J by 9 bases, leaving 19 bases between them. Germline-derived CDR1 and CDR2 are SGHRS and YFSETQ. The CDR3 is 15 amino acids.

The J gene is TRBJ1-1, the V gene TRBV7-9, with D unresolved. The V end lost 4 bases, the J end lost 4 bases, and 22 bases lay between the germline ends. From germline, CDR1 is SEHNR and CDR2 FQNEAQ (reference sequence). The CDR3 has 17 amino acids. The CDR3 DNA reads as TGTGCCAGCAGCTCCCCGGGAGGGAAGATATCCGGCACTGAAGCTTTCTTT. Its protein is CASSSPGGKISGTEAFF.

The genes are TRBV19 and TRBJ2-1; 10 nucleotides match TRBD2. CDR3 length: 15 amino acids. J gave up 6 bases and V 3 bases, and 5 bases lay outside the gene matches. Germline CDR1 LNHDA, CDR2 SQIVND (reference sequence). The CDR3 spells CASSMIAGGINEQFF. Here the CDR3 DNA reads TGTGCCAGTAGTATGATAGCGGGGGGCATCAATGAGCAGTTCTTC.

The chain has TRBV7-2 and TRBJ1-3, with 9 positions matching TRBD1. Germline V gene sequence: CDR1 SGHTA, CDR2 FQGNSA. V lost 5 bases, J lost 8 bases, and 10 bases stayed unmatched. The CDR3 extends over 15 amino acids. This CDR3 reads CASSTGQGNRDTIYF. The CDR3 nucleotides are TGTGCCAGCAGCACGGGACAGGGTAATAGGGACACCATATATTTT.

The chain links TRBV11-2 to TRBJ2-5; D remains ambiguous. Germline V gene sequence: CDR1 SGHAT, CDR2 FQNNGV. V lost 1 base, J lost 5 bases, and 8 bases lay in between. The CDR3 is made up of 13 amino acids. The CDR3 coding sequence is TGTGCCAGCAGCTTAGGGGCTCAGGAGACCCAGTACTTC. Encoded protein: CASSLGAQETQYF.

This clone was found once. V usage is TRBV19 and J usage is TRBJ1-1; D might be TRBD1 (5 bases). V shed 6 bases and J shed 0 bases, with 20 bases lying between them. Germline values: CDR1 LNHDA, CDR2 SQIVND (reference sequence). The CDR3 is 17 residues long. CDR3 region: CASSIITGGALNTEAFF. CDR3 DNA sequence: TGTGCCAGTAGCATCATAACAGGCGGCGCATTGAACACTGAAGCTTTCTTT.